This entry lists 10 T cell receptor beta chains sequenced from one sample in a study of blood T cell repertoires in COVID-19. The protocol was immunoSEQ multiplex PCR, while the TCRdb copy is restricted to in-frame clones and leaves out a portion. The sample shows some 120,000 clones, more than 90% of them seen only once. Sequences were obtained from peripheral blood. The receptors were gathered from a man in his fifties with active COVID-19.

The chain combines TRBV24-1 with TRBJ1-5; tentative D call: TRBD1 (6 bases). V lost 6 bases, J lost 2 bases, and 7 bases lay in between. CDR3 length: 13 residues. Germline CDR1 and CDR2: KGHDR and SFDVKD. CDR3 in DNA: TGTGCCACCAGTCGGACAGGCAATCAGCCCCAGCATTTT. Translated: CATSRTGNQPQHF.

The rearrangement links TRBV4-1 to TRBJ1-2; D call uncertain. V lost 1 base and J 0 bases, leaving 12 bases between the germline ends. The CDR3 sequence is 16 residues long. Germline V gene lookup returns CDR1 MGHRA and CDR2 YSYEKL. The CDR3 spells CASSQAEGATNYGYTF. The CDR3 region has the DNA TGCGCCAGCAGCCAAGCGGAAGGAGCAACTAACTATGGCTACACCTTC.

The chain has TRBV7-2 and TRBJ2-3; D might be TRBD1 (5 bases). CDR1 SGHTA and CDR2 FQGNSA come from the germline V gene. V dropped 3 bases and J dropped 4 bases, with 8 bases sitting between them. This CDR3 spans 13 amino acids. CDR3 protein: CASSFRVADTQYF. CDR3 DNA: TGTGCCAGCAGCTTCAGGGTCGCAGATACGCAGTATTTT.

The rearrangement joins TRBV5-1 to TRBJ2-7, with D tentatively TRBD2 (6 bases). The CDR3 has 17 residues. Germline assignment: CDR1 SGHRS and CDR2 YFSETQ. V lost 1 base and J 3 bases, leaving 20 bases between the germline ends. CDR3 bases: TGCGCCAGCAGCTTGTCTACTGGGGGGAATAAGTTCTACGAGCAGTACTTC. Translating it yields CASSLSTGGNKFYEQYF.

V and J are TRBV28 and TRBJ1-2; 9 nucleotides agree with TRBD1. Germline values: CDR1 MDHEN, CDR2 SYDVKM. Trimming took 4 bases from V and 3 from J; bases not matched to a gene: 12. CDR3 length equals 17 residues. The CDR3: CASSSTGGAPSYYGYTF. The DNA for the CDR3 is TGTGCCAGCAGTTCAACAGGGGGCGCCCCCTCCTACTATGGCTACACCTTC.

CDR3 sequence reads: CASGTAYEQYF. DNA for the CDR3: TGTGCCAGCGGGACAGCCTACGAGCAGTACTTC. The rearrangement uses TRBV2 and TRBJ2-7, with 7 nucleotides matching TRBD1. In germline, CDR1 is SNHLY, CDR2 FYNNEI. V lost 8 bases to trimming and J lost 2 bases; unmatched junction nucleotides: 0. The CDR3 spans 11 residues.

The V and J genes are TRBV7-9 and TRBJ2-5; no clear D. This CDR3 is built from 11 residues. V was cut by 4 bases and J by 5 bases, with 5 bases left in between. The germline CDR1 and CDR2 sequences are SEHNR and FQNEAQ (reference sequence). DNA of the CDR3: TGTGCCAGCAGCTCGAGGGAGACCCAGTACTTC. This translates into CASSSRETQYF.

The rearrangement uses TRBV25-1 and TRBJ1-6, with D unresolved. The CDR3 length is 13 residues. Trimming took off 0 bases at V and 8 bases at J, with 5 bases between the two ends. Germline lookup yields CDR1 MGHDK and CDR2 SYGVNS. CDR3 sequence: CASSEYGDSPLHF. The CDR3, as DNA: TGTGCCAGCAGTGAATATGGAGATTCACCCCTCCACTTT.

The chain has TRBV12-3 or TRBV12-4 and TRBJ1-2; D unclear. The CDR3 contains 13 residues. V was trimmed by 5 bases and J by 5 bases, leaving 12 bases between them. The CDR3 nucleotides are TGTGCCAGCAGTCGGGGATATCTGTATGGCTACACCTTC. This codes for CASSRGYLYGYTF.

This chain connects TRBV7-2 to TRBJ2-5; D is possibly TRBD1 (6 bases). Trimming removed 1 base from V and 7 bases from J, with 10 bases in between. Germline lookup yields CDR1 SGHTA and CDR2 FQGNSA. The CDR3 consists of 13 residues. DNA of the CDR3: TGTGCCAGCAGCTTAGATGGGGGCCGGACCCAGTACTTC. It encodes CASSLDGGRTQYF. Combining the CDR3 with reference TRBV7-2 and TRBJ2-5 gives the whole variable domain GAGVSQSPSNKVTEKGKDVELRCDPISGHTALYWYRQSLGQGLEFLIYFQGNSAPDKSGLPSDRFSAERTGGSVSTLTIQRTQQEDSAVYLCASSLDGGRTQYFGPGTRLLVL.